This T cell receptor (beta chain) emerged from a study of human T cells and chemical hapten exposure. Across the whole study: Application of 0.01% DPC to the upper back was done by patch test, with a reading at 6 days.

Germline CDR1 reads SEHNR; CDR2 reads FQNEAQ (reference sequence). V was trimmed by 5 bases and J by 5 bases, leaving 15 bases between them. CDR3 length: 14 amino acids. Via MiXCR, TCRdb re-called the RACE reads, giving one row per CDR3 protein. The data show a few hundred thousand distinct CDR3 sequences, just under 8% seen once. A note on this clonotype: Its matching antigen is unknown.

General study findings and limits: Clustering by CDR3 similarity yielded significantly more large clusters from expanded TCRs than controls. TCRs above 1 in 1000 frequency did not change with DPC sensitization.

The time point was: pre-sensitization, week 0. Treatment here: therapeutic diphenylcyclopropenone sensitization with weekly scalp DPC. Each patch-test visit's blood sample preceded patch application. This TCR was recovered from a man between 18 and 29 years old with alopecia areata. Some clones in this sample may be carry-over from other donors' samples. The chain combines TRBV7-9 with TRBJ1-1, with D perhaps TRBD1 (5 bases). Material: whole blood, obtained in connection with sensitization to the hapten diphenylcyclopropenone (DPC). CDR3 sequence (DNA): TGTGCCAGCAGCCAATACCGCGAGGGGACTGAAGCTTTCTTT. It translates to CASSQYREGTEAFF.